The clone carrying this T cell receptor beta chain has just a few counts. The sample belongs to a study of cytomegalovirus exposure and HLA in healthy donors. The PCR made use of 60 Vbeta and 13 Jbeta primers. The table came from immunoSEQ multiplex PCR; TCRdb's copy has only in-frame clones and leaves some out. The sample yields 120,000 or so clones, roughly four fifths seen once. Sequenced: PBMCs. The sequence derives from a male donor in good health and CMV-seropositive.

The CDR3 reads CSVEEAGYDSYNEQFF. CDR3 coding DNA: TGCAGCGTTGAAGAAGCGGGGTACGACTCCTACAATGAGCAGTTCTTC. This rearrangement joins TRBV29-1 to TRBJ2-1; 7 bases are a match to TRBD2. This CDR3 contains 16 residues. Trimming at V came to 0 bases and at J to 0 bases, leaving 5 bases not matched to a gene. Germline V gene lookup returns CDR1 SQVTM and CDR2 ANQGSEA.